Reported below is one TCR beta chain. The target antigen is unknown. This sample was taken from a study of shared clonotypes between healthy human individuals. At the level of the study: Three CD4 naive, three CD4 memory, two CD8 naive and one CD8 memory plate were used per donor.

Germline V lookup: CDR1 SEHNR, CDR2 FQNEAQ (reference sequence). CDR3 length: 13 residues. V was clipped by 4 bases and J by 6 bases, with 13 bases between them. Replicate PCRs run on sorted subsets employed approximately 180 ng DNA, 30,000 to 35,000 T cell genomes. Produced via immunoSEQ multiplex PCR; TCRdb's table is partial and in-frame only. Of some 1,400,000 clones in the sample, more than 95% were seen once. The study, taken as a whole, reports: As a rule, naive subsets had a larger estimated richness than memory subsets. Generation probabilities of non-shared clonotypes were lower (relative to those shared by all four donors).

Sequenced: naive CD4+ T cells sorted from blood. As for subset: CD45RA+ positively selected. This sequence originates from a man younger than 40 in good health. The gene calls are TRBV7-9 and TRBJ2-7; D may be TRBD1 (6 bases). The CDR3 region has the DNA TGTGCCAGCAGCTCGACAGGCAATTCCGAGCAGTACTTC. It specifies CASSSTGNSEQYF.